This T cell receptor (beta chain) was captured in a study of blood T cells in healthy people across ages. Study-wide background: About one barcoded beta molecule was captured per two T cells (by template switching).

With a J-beta primer mix and a sample-barcoded 5' primer, a second PCR ran about 7 to 12 cycles. Each of the cDNA molecules was tagged by a template-switch adaptor with 12 random nucleotides. One entry per CDR3 protein, called by TCRdb with MiXCR from the 5' RACE reads. The sample records 1,800,000 or so distinct CDR3 sequences, approximately 40% being singletons. The study's findings and limits: Donor CMV status was unknown, possibly confounding expanded clonotype changes.

The ends were cut back, 2 bases at V and 5 bases at J, with 12 bases in the middle. The V gene's germline CDR1 is DFQATT and CDR2 SNEGSKA (reference sequence). The CDR3 contains 13 residues. As to this clonotype: Its antigen is not identified.

This TCR was recovered from a human donor in good health. Sequenced input: blood. The chain couples TRBV20-1 to TRBJ2-5; D gene uncertain. The CDR3 protein is CSARKRTQETQYF. The CDR3 nucleotides read TGCAGTGCTAGAAAACGGACCCAGGAGACCCAGTACTTC.